This entry lists 21 T cell receptor beta chains sequenced from one sample in a study of blood T cells in healthy people across ages. Next came a second PCR, run for roughly 6 to 11 cycles, which used a sample-barcoded 5' primer along with a J-beta primer mix. TCRdb itself ran the 5' RACE reads through MiXCR, one entry per CDR3 protein. The sample records about 1.8 million distinct CDR3 sequences, around half being singletons. Sequenced material: blood. The receptors were gathered from a woman aged 40 to 50 in good health.

The CDR3 region is CASSVSGRSEGYTF. CDR3 nucleotide sequence: TGTGCCAGCAGTGTCTCCGGGAGGTCCGAAGGCTACACCTTC. The chain links TRBV25-1 to TRBJ1-2; D is uncertain. The germline V gene encodes CDR1 MGHDK and CDR2 SYGVNS. The germline V and J ends were trimmed by 4 bases and 8 bases, with 17 bases remaining between them. The CDR3 runs 14 residues.

The rearrangement joins TRBV20-1 to TRBJ2-5; D tentatively fits TRBD1 or TRBD2 (6 bases each). The J call is in doubt because the DNA end fits TRBJ2-7 better. CDR1 DFQATT and CDR2 SNEGSKA come from the germline V gene (reference sequence). This CDR3 is 15 amino acids long. The CDR3 region has the DNA TGCAGTACCACCCGAGGGGGGACCCCCGGCTACGAGCAGTACTTC. Amino acids: CSTTRGGTPGYEQYF.

The J gene is TRBJ1-2, the V gene TRBV25-1; no clear D gene. The CDR3 is made up of 14 amino acids. V gave up 5 bases and J gave up 4 bases, with 14 bases separating them. Germline loops: CDR1 MGHDK, CDR2 SYGVNS. CDR3 sequence: CASSTSPRTYGYTF. The DNA for the CDR3 is TGTGCCAGCAGTACTAGCCCCCGTACCTATGGCTACACCTTC.

The chain joins TRBV11-2 to TRBJ2-1; TRBD1 matches at 7 bases. Germline V CDR1 and CDR2: SGHAT, FQNNGV. V lost 4 bases and J lost 5; bases outside the gene matches: 8. This CDR3 comprises 15 residues. The CDR3: CASSSYRGIDNEQFF. The CDR3 nucleotides are TGTGCCAGCAGCTCTTACAGGGGAATCGACAATGAGCAGTTCTTC.

The chain uses TRBV7-9 and TRBJ2-4, with 9 bases identical to TRBD1. The last part of the DNA fits TRBJ2-7 better; the J call may be wrong. The CDR3 contains 14 residues. Germline V gene data show CDR1 as SEHNR and CDR2 as FQNEAQ (reference sequence). The DNA for the CDR3 is TGTGCCAGCAGCCCGCCCGGGACAGGGCACGAGCAGTACTTC. Encoded protein: CASSPPGTGHEQYF.

This clonotype was counted a few times. The CDR3 region has the DNA TGTGCCAGCAAGGGGGGGGATTTTGAGACCCAGTACTTC. It specifies CASKGGDFETQYF. This sequence joins TRBV12-3 or TRBV12-4 and TRBJ2-5; TRBD2 is a possible D gene (7 bases). There are 13 residues in the CDR3. Trimming pared 7 bases from V and 5 bases from J, leaving 14 bases between.

This clonotype was seen a few times. J is TRBJ2-5 and V is TRBV20-1; 8 bases agree with TRBD1. This CDR3 comprises 13 residues. The ends lost 5 bases at V and 2 bases at J; junction bases unmatched: 4. CDR1 and CDR2 (germline): DFQATT, SNEGSKA (reference sequence). CDR3 bases: TGCAGTGCTCCTCGGACAGGGCAAGAGACCCAGTACTTC. Its protein is CSAPRTGQETQYF.

V is TRBV5-5 and J is TRBJ2-5, with 7 bases fitting TRBD1. There are 16 residues in the CDR3. Germline CDR1 SGHKS, CDR2 YYEKEE (reference sequence). The junction had 6 bases not matched to a gene; V was cut back by 0 bases and J by 1 base. CDR3 in DNA: TGTGCCAGCAGCTTGGTTCAAGGGACAGCCCAAGAGACCCAGTACTTC. This sequence encodes CASSLVQGTAQETQYF.

The rearrangement uses TRBV10-3 and TRBJ1-5; TRBD1 aligns across 8 bases. Germline V gene lookup returns CDR1 ENHRY and CDR2 SYGVKD. The V segment lost 9 bases and the J segment 7 bases; nucleotides outside the gene matches: 5. This CDR3 is built from 12 residues. In nucleotides, the CDR3 is TGTGCCATTGGACAGGGTGGGCAGCCCCAGCATTTT. Protein: CAIGQGGQPQHF.

The chain uses TRBV27 and TRBJ1-2, with D unclear. CDR3 length: 16 amino acids. Trimming left V 6 bases short and J 5 bases short, with 22 bases between. Per the germline V gene, CDR1 is MNHEY and CDR2 is SMNVEV (reference sequence). CDR3 loop: CASSPAAVGAPYGYTF. The CDR3 bases are TGTGCCAGCAGCCCTGCGGCCGTGGGCGCCCCATATGGCTACACCTTC.

The chain carries TRBV3-1 and TRBJ2-5; perhaps TRBD1 as D (8 bases). V lost 3 bases and J 4 bases, leaving 15 bases between the germline ends. The CDR3 is made up of 15 amino acids. Germline CDR1 LGHDT, CDR2 YNNKEL (reference sequence). The CDR3 region has the DNA TGTGCCAGCAGCCAGAGACAGGGGAGGGTAGAGACCCAGTACTTC. Translating gives CASSQRQGRVETQYF.

This clonotype is a singleton in its sample. V and J are TRBV7-9 and TRBJ1-4; D possibly corresponds to TRBD1 (6 bases). CDR1 is SEHNR and CDR2 is FQNEAQ in the germline V gene (reference sequence). Trimming stripped 4 bases from V and 5 bases from J, with 17 bases between. This CDR3 is 16 amino acids long. CDR3 DNA: TGTGCCAGCAGCTCCGCCGTGGACAGCTTGAATGAAAAACTGTTTTTT. Its protein product is CASSSAVDSLNEKLFF.

The gene calls are TRBV7-3 and TRBJ2-1, with 8 bases matching TRBD2. The CDR3 is 16 amino acids. The junction had 10 bases not matched to a gene; V was cut back by 5 bases and J by 4 bases. Germline CDR1 is SGHTA and CDR2 is FQGTGA. The CDR3 region has the DNA TGTGCCAGCAGCCTACGTGAGAGCGGGGGTTACAATGAGCAGTTCTTC. Translated: CASSLRESGGYNEQFF.

This chain joins TRBV28 and TRBJ2-5; D ambiguous. CDR1 MDHEN and CDR2 SYDVKM come from the germline V gene. The V end was cut by 5 bases, the J end by 4 bases, with 8 bases between. This CDR3 is 12 amino acids long. The CDR3 DNA is TGTGCCAGCAGTGGCTACCCAGAGACCCAGTACTTC. It specifies CASSGYPETQYF.

The V call is TRBV7-2, the J call TRBJ2-1; TRBD2 aligns across 8 bases. V gave up 5 bases and J gave up 4 bases; unmatched junction bases: 7. This CDR3 spans 15 amino acids. CDR1 is SGHTA, CDR2 FQGNSA, per germline. The CDR3 region is CASSVSGGRYNEQFF. CDR3 DNA sequence: TGTGCCAGCAGCGTAAGCGGGGGTCGGTACAATGAGCAGTTCTTC.

The V call is TRBV28, the J call TRBJ2-7; D is undetermined. The CDR3 has 11 amino acids. The V gene lost 6 bases and the J gene lost 4 bases, with 7 bases spanning the gap. Germline values: CDR1 MDHEN, CDR2 SYDVKM. The CDR3 coding sequence is TGTGCCAGCAGACTATTGTACGAGCAGTACTTC. It specifies CASRLLYEQYF. The full variable domain, rest sourced from reference TRBV28 and TRBJ2-7, is DVKVTQSSRYLVKRTGEKVFLECVQDMDHENMFWYRQDPGLGLRLIYFSYDVKMKEKGDIPEGYSVSREKKERFSLILESASTNQTSMYLCASRLLYEQYFGPGTRLTVT.

V usage is TRBV12-3 or TRBV12-4 and J usage is TRBJ2-3, with D maybe TRBD2 (5 bases). V was cut by 3 bases and J by 1 base, with 14 bases left in between. CDR3 length: 16 residues. The CDR3 coding sequence is TGTGCCAGCAGTTTTAGGTCTGGGAGAGGCACAGATACGCAGTATTTT. Translated, it gives CASSFRSGRGTDTQYF.

This clonotype was recorded a few times. This rearrangement joins TRBV24-1 to TRBJ2-5; 8 bases agree with TRBD1. CDR3 length: 16 residues. Germline assignment: CDR1 KGHDR and CDR2 SFDVKD. Trimming removed 5 bases from V and 3 bases from J; junction bases left unmatched: 10. The CDR3 nucleotides are TGTGCCACCAGTGCCAAGGGCAGGGGGCAAAAAGAGACCCAGTACTTC. Translated, it gives CATSAKGRGQKETQYF.

This clonotype was picked up many times. This CDR3 is CASSKGGGGQGMGNTEAFF. The CDR3 DNA is TGTGCCAGCAGTAAAGGTGGCGGGGGACAGGGTATGGGGAACACTGAAGCTTTCTTT. This chain connects TRBV2 to TRBJ1-1; 9 positions match TRBD1. The CDR3 has 19 residues. Trimming cost V 5 bases and J 1 base; bases outside gene matches: 17. Germline V gives CDR1 SNHLY, CDR2 FYNNEI.

This chain links TRBV5-1 with TRBJ2-7; D is undetermined. Germline V gene sequence: CDR1 SGHRS, CDR2 YFSETQ. CDR3 length equals 15 residues. V shed 5 bases and J shed 3 bases, with 18 bases lying between them. The CDR3 protein is CASRYDTGKSYEQYF. In DNA form, the CDR3 reads TGCGCCAGCAGATATGACACGGGTAAGAGCTACGAGCAGTACTTC.

This clonotype has a handful of counts. The rearrangement links TRBV7-6 to TRBJ2-7; 7 bases agree with TRBD1. The CDR3 loop spans 16 amino acids. Trimming cost V 2 bases and J 4 bases; bases outside gene matches: 11. From germline, CDR1 is SGHVS and CDR2 FNYEAQ. In DNA, the CDR3 is TGTGCCAGCAGCTTACTTGAGGGGGCAGGAGATTACGAGCAGTACTTC. It translates to CASSLLEGAGDYEQYF. Looking up the rest from reference TRBV7-6 and TRBJ2-7 gives the full variable domain: GAGVSQSPRYKVTKRGQDVALRCDPISGHVSLYWYRQALGQGPEFLTYFNYEAQQDKSGLPNDRFSAERPEGSISTLTIQRTEQRDSAMYRCASSLLEGAGDYEQYFGPGTRLTVT.